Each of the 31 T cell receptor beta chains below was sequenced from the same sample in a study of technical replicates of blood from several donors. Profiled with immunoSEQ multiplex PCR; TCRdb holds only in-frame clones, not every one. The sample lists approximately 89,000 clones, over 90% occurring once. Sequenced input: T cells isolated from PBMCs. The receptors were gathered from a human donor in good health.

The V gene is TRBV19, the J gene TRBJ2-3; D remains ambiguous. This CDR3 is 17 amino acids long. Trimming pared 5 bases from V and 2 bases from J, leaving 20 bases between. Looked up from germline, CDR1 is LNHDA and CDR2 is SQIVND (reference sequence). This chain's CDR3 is CASSLPGSPQYTDTQYF. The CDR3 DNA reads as TGTGCCAGTAGTCTGCCCGGTAGCCCCCAATACACAGATACGCAGTATTTT.

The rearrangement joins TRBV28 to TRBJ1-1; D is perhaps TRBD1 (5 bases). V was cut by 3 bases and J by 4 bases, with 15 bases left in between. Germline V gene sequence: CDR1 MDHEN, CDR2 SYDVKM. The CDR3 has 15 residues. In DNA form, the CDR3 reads TGTGCCAGCAGTTTGAAAGAGGGACTGGGCACTGAAGCTTTCTTT. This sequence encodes CASSLKEGLGTEAFF.

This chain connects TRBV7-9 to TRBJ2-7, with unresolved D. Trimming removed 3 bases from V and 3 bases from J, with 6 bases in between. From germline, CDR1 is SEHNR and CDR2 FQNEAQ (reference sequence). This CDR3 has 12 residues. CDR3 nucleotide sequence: TGTGCCAGCAGCTTTCAGAACTACGAGCAGTACTTC. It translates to CASSFQNYEQYF.

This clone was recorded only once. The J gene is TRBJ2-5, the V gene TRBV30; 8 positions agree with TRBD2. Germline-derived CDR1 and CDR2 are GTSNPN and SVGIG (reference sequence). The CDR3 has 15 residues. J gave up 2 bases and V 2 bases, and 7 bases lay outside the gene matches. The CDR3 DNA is TGTGCCTGGAGTAAGCGGGAGAGGGTTCAAGAGACCCAGTACTTC. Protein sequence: CAWSKRERVQETQYF.

CDR3 DNA sequence: TGTGCCAGCAGCGTTGCTAGCGGGAACTGGGCCGGGGAGCTGTTTTTT. Translated, it gives CASSVASGNWAGELFF. The rearrangement uses TRBV9 and TRBJ2-2; 9 bases fit TRBD2. The trim removed 2 bases at V and 6 bases at J, leaving 8 bases unmatched. The germline V gene has CDR1 SGDLS and CDR2 YYNGEE. CDR3 length: 16 residues.

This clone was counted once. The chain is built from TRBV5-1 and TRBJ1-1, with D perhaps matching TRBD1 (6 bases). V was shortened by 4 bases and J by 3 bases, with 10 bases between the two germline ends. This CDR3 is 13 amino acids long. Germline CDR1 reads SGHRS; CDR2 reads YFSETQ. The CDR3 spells CASSNRVDTEAFF. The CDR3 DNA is TGCGCCAGCAGCAACAGGGTGGACACTGAAGCTTTCTTT.

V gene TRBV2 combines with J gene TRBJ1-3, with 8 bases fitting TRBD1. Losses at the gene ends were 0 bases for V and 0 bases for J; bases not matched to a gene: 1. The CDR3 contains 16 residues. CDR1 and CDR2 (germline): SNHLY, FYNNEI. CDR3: CASSEAGQGSGNTIYF. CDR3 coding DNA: TGTGCCAGCAGTGAAGCAGGACAGGGCTCTGGAAACACCATATATTTT. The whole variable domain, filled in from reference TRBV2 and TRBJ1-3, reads EPEVTQTPSHQVTQMGQEVILRCVPISNHLYFYWYRQILGQKVEFLVSFYNNEISEKSEIFDDQFSVERPDGSNFTLKIRSTKLEDSAMYFCASSEAGQGSGNTIYFGEGSWLTVV.

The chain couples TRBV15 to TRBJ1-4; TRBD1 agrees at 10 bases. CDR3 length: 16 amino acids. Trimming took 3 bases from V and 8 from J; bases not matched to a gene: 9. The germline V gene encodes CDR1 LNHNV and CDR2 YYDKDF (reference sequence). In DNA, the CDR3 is TGTGCCACCAGCAGGAGACAGGGGGCCGAGGTCGAAAAACTGTTTTTT. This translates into CATSRRQGAEVEKLFF. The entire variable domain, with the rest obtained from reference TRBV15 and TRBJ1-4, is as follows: DAMVIQNPRYQVTQFGKPVTLSCSQTLNHNVMYWYQQKSSQAPKLLFHYYDKDFNNEADTPDNFQSRRPNTSFCFLDIRSPGLGDTAMYLCATSRRQGAEVEKLFFGSGTQLSVL.

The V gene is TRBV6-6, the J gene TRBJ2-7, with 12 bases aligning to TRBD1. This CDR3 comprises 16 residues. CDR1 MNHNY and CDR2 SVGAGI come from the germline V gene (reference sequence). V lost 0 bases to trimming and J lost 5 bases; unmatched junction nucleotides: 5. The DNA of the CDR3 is TGTGCCAGCAGTTACTCATCGGGACAGGGGGCGAACGAGCAGTACTTC. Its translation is CASSYSSGQGANEQYF.

CDR3 bases: TGTGCCAGCACGCAGACTTATGGCTACACCTTC. Its protein product is CASTQTYGYTF. The chain combines TRBV6-1 with TRBJ1-2; no firm D call. Germline V gene sequence: CDR1 MNHNS, CDR2 SASEGT. V was cut by 7 bases and J by 5 bases, with 8 bases left in between. CDR3 size: 11 residues.

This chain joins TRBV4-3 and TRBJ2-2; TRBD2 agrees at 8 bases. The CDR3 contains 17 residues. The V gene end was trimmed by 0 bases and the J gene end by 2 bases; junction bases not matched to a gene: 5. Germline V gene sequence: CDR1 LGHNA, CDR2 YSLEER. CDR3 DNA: TGCGCCAGCAGCCAAGAGGTTCTAGCGGGTAACACCGGGGAGCTGTTTTTT. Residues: CASSQEVLAGNTGELFF.

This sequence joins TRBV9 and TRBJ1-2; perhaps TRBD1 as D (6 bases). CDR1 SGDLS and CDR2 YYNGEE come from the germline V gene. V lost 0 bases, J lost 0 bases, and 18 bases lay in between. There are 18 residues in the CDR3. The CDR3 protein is CASSVAEWGLIANYGYTF. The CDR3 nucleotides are TGTGCCAGCAGCGTAGCTGAATGGGGGCTCATAGCTAACTATGGCTACACCTTC. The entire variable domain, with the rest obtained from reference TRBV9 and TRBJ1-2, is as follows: DSGVTQTPKHLITATGQRVTLRCSPRSGDLSVYWYQQSLDQGLQFLIQYYNGEERAKGNILERFSAQQFPDLHSELNLSSLELGDSALYFCASSVAEWGLIANYGYTFGSGTRLTVV.

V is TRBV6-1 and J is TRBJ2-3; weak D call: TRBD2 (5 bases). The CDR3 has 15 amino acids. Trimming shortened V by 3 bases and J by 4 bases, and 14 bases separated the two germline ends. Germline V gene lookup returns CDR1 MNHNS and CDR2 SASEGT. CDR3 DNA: TGTGCCAGCAGTGAGGAGGAGTCCCCCCCAGATACGCAGTATTTT. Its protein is CASSEEESPPDTQYF.

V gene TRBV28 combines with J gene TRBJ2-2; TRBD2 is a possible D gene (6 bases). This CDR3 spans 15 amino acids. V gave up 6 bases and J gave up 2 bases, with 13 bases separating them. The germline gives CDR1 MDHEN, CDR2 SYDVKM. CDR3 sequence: CASRLPGTNTGELFF. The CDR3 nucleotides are TGTGCCAGCAGACTACCCGGGACTAACACCGGGGAGCTGTTTTTT.

CDR3 in amino acids: CASSRTEGVRETQYF. The CDR3 nucleotides are TGTGCCAGCAGCCGAACCGAAGGGGTTAGGGAGACCCAGTACTTC. The chain links TRBV5-5 to TRBJ2-5; maybe TRBD1 (5 bases). Trimming took off 4 bases at V and 5 bases at J, with 18 bases between the two ends. Germline-derived CDR1 and CDR2 are SGHKS and YYEKEE (reference sequence). This CDR3 has 15 residues.

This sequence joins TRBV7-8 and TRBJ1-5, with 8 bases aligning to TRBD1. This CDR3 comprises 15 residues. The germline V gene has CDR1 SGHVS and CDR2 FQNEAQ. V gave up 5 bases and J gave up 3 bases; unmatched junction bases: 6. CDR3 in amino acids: CASSPRDRYNQPQHF. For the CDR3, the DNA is TGTGCCAGCAGCCCCCGGGACAGGTACAATCAGCCCCAGCATTTT.

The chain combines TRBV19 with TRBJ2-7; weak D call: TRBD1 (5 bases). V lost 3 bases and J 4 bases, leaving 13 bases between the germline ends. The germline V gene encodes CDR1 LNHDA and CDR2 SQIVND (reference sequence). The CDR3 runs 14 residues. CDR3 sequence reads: CASSMAAQDYEQYF. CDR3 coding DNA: TGTGCCAGTAGTATGGCCGCACAGGATTACGAGCAGTACTTC.

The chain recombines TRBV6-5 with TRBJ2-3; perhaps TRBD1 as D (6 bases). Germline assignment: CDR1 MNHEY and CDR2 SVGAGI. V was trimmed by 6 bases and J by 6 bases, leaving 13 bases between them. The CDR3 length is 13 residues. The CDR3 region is CASRLPGVDTQYF. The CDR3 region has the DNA TGTGCCAGCAGGCTGCCAGGGGTGGATACGCAGTATTTT.

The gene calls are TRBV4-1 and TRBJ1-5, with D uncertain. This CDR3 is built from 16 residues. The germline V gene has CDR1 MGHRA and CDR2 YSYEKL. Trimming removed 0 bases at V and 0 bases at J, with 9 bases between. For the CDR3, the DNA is TGCGCCAGCAGCCAAGAGAGCCGGTATAGCAATCAGCCCCAGCATTTT. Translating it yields CASSQESRYSNQPQHF.

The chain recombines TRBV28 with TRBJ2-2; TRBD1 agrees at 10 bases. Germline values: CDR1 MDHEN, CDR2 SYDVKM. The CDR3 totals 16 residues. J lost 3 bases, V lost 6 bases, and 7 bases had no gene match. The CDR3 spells CASSPGTGEYTGELFF. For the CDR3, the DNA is TGTGCCAGCAGCCCCGGGACAGGGGAGTACACCGGGGAGCTGTTTTTT.

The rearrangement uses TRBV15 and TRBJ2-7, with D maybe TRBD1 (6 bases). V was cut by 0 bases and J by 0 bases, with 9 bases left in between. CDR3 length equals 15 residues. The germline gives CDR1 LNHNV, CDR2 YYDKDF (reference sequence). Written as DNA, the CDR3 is TGTGCCACCAGCAGAGACACAGGGAGCTCCTACGAGCAGTACTTC. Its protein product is CATSRDTGSSYEQYF.

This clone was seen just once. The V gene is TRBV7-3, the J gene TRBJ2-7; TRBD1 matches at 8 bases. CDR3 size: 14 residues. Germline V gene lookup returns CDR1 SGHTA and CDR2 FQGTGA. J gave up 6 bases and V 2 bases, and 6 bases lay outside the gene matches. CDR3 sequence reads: CASSLAGGHGEQYF. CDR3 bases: TGTGCCAGCAGCTTAGCAGGGGGCCATGGCGAGCAGTACTTC.

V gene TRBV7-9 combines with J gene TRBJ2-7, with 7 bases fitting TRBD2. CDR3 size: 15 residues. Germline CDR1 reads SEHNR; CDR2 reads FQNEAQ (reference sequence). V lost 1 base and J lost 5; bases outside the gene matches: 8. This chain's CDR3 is CASSLVLAGRDEQYF. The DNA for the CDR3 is TGTGCCAGCAGCTTAGTTTTGGCAGGGAGGGACGAGCAGTACTTC.

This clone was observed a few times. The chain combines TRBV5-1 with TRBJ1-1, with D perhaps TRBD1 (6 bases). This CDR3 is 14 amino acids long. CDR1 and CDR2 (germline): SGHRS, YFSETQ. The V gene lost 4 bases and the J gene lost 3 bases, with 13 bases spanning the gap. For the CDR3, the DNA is TGCGCCAGCAGCGCCTGGGACACAGACACTGAAGCTTTCTTT. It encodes CASSAWDTDTEAFF.

The CDR3 region has the DNA TGTGCCAGCAGCTCCCCCCCGGGAGGGGTGACCCAGTACTTC. Translated, it gives CASSSPPGGVTQYF. The chain has TRBV7-2 and TRBJ2-5; TRBD2 matches at 8 bases. Trimming at V came to 4 bases and at J to 7 bases, leaving 8 bases not matched to a gene. Germline lookup yields CDR1 SGHTA and CDR2 FQGNSA. The CDR3 runs 14 residues.

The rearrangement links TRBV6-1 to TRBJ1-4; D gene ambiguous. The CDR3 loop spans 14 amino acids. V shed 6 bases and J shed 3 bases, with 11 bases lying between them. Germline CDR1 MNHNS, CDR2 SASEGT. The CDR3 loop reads CASSVLRPNEKLFF. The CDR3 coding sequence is TGTGCCAGCAGCGTCCTCCGTCCTAATGAAAAACTGTTTTTT.

CDR3 nucleotide sequence: TGTGCCAGCAGTTATGATACAGGGAGTGGGGCCTATGGCTACACCTTC. Translation: CASSYDTGSGAYGYTF. The chain uses TRBV7-9 and TRBJ1-2, with D possibly matching TRBD1 (6 bases). Germline V gene lookup returns CDR1 SEHNR and CDR2 FQNEAQ (reference sequence). The CDR3 has 16 amino acids. Trimming left V 6 bases short and J 4 bases short, with 21 bases between.

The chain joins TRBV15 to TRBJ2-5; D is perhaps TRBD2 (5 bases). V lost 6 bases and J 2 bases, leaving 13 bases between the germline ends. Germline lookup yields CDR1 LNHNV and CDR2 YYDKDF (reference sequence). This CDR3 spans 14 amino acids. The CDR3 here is CATSFSGIQETQYF. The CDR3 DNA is TGTGCCACCAGTTTTTCCGGGATTCAAGAGACCCAGTACTTC.

The DNA of the CDR3 is TGTGCCAGCAGCTGGGTAGGAGGCAATCAGCCCCAGCATTTT. Protein sequence: CASSWVGGNQPQHF. This chain links TRBV27 with TRBJ1-5, with D hard to call. The CDR3 extends over 14 amino acids. Germline-derived CDR1 and CDR2 are MNHEY and SMNVEV (reference sequence). V was cut by 6 bases and J by 2 bases, with 11 bases left in between.

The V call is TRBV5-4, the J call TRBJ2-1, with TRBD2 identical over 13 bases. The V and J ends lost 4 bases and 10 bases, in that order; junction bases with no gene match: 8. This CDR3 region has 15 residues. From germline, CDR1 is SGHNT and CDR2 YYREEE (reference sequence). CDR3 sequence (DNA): TGTGCCAGCAGCGCCGGGACTAGCGGGAACGTCGAGCAGTTCTTC. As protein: CASSAGTSGNVEQFF.

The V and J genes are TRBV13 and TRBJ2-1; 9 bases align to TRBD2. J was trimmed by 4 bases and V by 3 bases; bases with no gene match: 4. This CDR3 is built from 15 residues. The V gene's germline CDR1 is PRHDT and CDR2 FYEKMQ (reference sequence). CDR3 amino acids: CASSLGLALYNEQFF. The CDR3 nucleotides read TGTGCCAGCAGCTTGGGACTAGCACTATACAATGAGCAGTTCTTC.